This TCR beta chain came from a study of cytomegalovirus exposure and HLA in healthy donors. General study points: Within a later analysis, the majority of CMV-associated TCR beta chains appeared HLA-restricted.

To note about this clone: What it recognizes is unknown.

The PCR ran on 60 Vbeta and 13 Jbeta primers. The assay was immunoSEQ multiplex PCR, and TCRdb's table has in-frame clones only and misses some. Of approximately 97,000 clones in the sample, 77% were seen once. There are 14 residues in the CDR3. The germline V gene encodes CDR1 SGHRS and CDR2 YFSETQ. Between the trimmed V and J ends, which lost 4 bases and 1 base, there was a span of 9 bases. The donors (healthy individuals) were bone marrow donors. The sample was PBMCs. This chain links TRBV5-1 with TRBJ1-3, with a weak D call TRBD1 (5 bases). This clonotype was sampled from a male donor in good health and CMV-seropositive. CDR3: CASSPGGSGNTIYF. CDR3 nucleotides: TGCGCCAGCAGCCCGGGGGGGTCTGGAAACACCATATATTTT.